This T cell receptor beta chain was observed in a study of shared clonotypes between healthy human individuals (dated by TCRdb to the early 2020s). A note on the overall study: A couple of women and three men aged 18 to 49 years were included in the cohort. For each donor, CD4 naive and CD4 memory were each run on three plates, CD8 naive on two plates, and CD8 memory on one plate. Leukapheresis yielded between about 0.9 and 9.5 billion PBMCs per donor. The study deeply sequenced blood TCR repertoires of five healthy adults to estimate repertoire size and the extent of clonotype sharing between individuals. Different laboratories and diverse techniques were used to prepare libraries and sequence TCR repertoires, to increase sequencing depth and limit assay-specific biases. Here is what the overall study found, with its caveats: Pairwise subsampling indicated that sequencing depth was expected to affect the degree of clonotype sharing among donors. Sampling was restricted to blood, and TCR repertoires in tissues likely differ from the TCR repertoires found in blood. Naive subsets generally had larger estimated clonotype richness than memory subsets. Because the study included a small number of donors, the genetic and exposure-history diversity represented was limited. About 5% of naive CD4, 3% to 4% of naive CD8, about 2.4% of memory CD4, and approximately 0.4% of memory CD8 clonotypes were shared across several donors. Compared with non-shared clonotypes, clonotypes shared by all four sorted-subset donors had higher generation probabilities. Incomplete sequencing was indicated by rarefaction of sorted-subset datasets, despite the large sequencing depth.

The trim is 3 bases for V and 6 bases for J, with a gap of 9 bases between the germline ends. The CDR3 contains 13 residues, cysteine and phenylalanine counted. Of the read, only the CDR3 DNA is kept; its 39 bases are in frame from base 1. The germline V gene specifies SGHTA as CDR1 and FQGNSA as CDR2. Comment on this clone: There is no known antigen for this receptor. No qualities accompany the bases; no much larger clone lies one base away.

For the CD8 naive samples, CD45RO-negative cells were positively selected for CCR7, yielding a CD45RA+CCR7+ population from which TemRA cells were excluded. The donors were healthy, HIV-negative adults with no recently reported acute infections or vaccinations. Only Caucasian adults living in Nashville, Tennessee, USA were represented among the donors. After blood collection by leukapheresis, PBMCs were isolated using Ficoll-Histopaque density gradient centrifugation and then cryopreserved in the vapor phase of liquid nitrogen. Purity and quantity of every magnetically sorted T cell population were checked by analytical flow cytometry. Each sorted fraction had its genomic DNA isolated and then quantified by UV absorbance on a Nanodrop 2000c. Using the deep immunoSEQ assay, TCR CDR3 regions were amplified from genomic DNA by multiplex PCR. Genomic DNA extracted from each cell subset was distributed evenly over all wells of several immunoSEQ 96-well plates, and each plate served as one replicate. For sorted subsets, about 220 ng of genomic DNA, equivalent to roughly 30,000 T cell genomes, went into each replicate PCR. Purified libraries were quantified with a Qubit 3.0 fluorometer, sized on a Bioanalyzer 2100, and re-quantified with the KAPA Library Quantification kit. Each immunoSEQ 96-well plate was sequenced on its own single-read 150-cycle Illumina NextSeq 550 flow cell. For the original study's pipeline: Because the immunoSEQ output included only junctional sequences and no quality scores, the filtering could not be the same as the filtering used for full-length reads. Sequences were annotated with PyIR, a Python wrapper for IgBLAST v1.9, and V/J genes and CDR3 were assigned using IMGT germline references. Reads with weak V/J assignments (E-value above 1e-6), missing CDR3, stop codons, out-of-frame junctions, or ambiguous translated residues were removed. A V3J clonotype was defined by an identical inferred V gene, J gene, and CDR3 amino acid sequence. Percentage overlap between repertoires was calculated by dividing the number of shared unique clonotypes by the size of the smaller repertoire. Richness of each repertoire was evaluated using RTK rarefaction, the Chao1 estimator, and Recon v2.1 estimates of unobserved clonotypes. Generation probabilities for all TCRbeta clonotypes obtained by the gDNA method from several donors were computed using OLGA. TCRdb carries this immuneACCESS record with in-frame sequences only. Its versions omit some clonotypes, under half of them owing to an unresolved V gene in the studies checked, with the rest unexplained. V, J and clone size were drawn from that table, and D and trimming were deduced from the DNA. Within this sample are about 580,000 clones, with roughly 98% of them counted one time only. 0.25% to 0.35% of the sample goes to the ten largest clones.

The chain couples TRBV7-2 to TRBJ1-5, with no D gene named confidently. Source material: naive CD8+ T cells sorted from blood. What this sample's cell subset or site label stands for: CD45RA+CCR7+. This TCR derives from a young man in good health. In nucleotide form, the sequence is TGTGCCAGCAGCTTGGGTCTCGGTCAGCCCCAGCATTTT. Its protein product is CASSLGLGQPQHF.